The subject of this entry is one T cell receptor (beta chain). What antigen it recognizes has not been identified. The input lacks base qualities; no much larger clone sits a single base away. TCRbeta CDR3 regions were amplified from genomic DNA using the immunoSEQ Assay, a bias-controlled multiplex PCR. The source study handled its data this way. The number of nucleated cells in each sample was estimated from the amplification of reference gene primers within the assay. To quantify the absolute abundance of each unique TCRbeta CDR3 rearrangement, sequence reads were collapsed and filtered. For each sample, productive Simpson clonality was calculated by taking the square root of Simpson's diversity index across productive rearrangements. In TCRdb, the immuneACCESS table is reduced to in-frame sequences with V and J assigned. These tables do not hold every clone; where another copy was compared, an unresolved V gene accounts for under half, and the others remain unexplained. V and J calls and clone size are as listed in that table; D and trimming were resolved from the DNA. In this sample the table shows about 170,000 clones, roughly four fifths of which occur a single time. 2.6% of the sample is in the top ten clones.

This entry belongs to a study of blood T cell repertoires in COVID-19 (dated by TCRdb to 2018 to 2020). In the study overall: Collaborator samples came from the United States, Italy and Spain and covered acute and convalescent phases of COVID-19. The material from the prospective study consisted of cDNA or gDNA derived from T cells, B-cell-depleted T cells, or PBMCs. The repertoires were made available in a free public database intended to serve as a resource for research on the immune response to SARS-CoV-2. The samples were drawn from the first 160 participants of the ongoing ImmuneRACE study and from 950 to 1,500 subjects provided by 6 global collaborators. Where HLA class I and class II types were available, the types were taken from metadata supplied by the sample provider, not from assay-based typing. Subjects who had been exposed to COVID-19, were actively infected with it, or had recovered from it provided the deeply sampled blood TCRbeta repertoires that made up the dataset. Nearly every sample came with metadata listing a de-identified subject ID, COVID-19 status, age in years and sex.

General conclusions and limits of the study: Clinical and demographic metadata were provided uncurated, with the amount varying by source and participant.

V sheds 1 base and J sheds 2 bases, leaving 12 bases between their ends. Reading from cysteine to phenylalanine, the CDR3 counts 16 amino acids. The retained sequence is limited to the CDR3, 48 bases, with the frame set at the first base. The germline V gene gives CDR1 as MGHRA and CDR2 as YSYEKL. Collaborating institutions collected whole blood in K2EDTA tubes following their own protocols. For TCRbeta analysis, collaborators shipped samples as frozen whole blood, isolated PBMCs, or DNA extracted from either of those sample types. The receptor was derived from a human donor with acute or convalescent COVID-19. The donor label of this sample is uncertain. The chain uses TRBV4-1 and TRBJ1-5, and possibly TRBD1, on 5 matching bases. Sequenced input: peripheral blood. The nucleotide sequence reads TGCGCCAGCAGCCAAGCCGGCAGGGAGGGCAATCAGCCCCAGCATTTT. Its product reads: CASSQAGREGNQPQHF.